The present TCR beta chain was sequenced within a study of blood T cell repertoires in COVID-19. Looking at the study overall: Sample material is recorded as cDNA or gDNA derived from T cells, B-cell-depleted T cells, or PBMCs.

Study processing details: The assay estimated nucleated cells by amplifying reference gene primers. TCRdb's table, derived via immunoSEQ multiplex PCR, lists solely in-frame clones and lacks some. Clone size and the V and J calls come from that table; the DNA yielded D and trimming. Counted here are under 250,000 clones, 84% occurring once; the ten biggest clones make up 13%. This CDR3 has 18 amino acids. V was trimmed by 0 bases and J by 1 base, leaving 18 bases between them. Germline V gene sequence: CDR1 SGHVS, CDR2 FQNEAQ. Input material: peripheral blood. The TCR comes from a human donor in a cohort sampled during active COVID-19. The chain is built from TRBV7-8 and TRBJ2-5, with TRBD1 as a possible D gene (5 bases). The CDR3: CASSLALWSERGQETQYF. The CDR3 DNA is TGTGCCAGCAGCTTAGCGCTTTGGTCTGAAAGGGGCCAAGAGACCCAGTACTTC.